A selection of T cell receptor beta chains follows, all from one sample in a study of early T cells in non-severe SARS-CoV-2 infection. A single record per CDR3 protein comes from TCRdb applying MiXCR to the 5' RACE reads. Of tens of thousands of distinct CDR3 sequences listed, roughly 6% are singletons. Sequenced material: whole blood. These TCRs come from an adult who was a healthcare worker with PCR-confirmed SARS-CoV-2 infection or an uninfected control (not recorded which). Both conserved end residues are part of each CDR3. The D gene is left open where the match is weak. Size values are once, few and many counts, or a class for expanded clones, and some rows have none.

.	TRBV2	many	TRBJ2-1	TGTGCCAGCAGTGAGACTCAACCTCCGTTCTTC	CASSETQPPFF
TRBD1	TRBV4-2	.	TRBJ2-1	TGTGCCAGCAGCCAAGAGACAGGGTCGAATGAGCAGTTCTTC	CASSQETGSNEQFF
.	TRBV18	many	TRBJ1-1	TGTGCCAGCTCAACGGGAGAGAACACTGAAGCTTTCTTT	CASSTGENTEAFF
.	TRBV28	many	TRBJ1-5	TGTGCCAGCAGTCCACCATCGACAATTAGCAATCAGCCCCAGCATTTT	CASSPPSTISNQPQHF
TRBD1	TRBV28	once	TRBJ2-7	TGTGCCAGCACCCTGGGACAGGGTCGCTACGAGCAGTACTTC	CASTLGQGRYEQYF
TRBD1	TRBV6-5	many	TRBJ1-4	TGTGCCAGCAGTCGGACAGGGGTTGAAAAACTGTTTTTT	CASSRTGVEKLFF
TRBD2	TRBV12-3/TRBV12-4	many	TRBJ2-7	TGTGCCAGCAGTCTCCGACTAGCGGGGTCTTGGGAGCAGTACTTC	CASSLRLAGSWEQYF
.	TRBV12-3/TRBV12-4	many	TRBJ2-3	TGTGCCAGCAGTTTAGGTGCCCGCACGCAGTATTTT	CASSLGARTQYF
TRBD2	TRBV5-1	many	TRBJ2-1	TGCGCCAGCAGCAAAAGCGGGGGGGTTTCCTACAATGAGCAGTTCTTC	CASSKSGGVSYNEQFF
TRBD1	TRBV9	many	TRBJ2-7	TGTGCCAGCAGCCCCGCCCGGGACAGAGCCTACGAGCAGTACTTC	CASSPARDRAYEQYF
.	TRBV29-1	many	TRBJ2-7	TGCAGCGTTGCATCAGGGGGGAGTTACGAGCAGTACTTC	CSVASGGSYEQYF
.	TRBV20-1	many	TRBJ1-6	TGCAGTGCTAGAGATGTGAACAGCGGCTCACCCCTCCACTTT	CSARDVNSGSPLHF
.	TRBV7-6	many	TRBJ2-5	TGTGCCAGCATGGTACCAATGACGGAGACCCAGTACTTC	CASMVPMTETQYF
.	TRBV13	many	TRBJ1-2	TGTGCCAGCAGCTTAGGGGCGGGATCCCTAGATTATGGCTACACCTTC	CASSLGAGSLDYGYTF
.	TRBV5-4	many	TRBJ2-5	TGTGCCAGCAGCCGCGGGGCCTTGTACCAAGAGACCCAGTACTTC	CASSRGALYQETQYF
.	TRBV24-1	many	TRBJ2-1	TGTGCCACCTCCGGGACCATACCCTACAATGAGCAGTTCTTC	CATSGTIPYNEQFF
.	TRBV7-2	many	TRBJ1-5	TGTGCCAGCAGCTTAGGCAGGGCAGGCAATCAGCCCCAGCATTTT	CASSLGRAGNQPQHF
TRBD1	TRBV6-1	.	TRBJ1-3	TGTGCCAGCAGGCCCGGGACAGGCCGCTCTGGAAACACCATATATTTT	CASRPGTGRSGNTIYF
TRBD1	TRBV6-1	many	TRBJ2-3	TGTGCCAGCAGTAGGACAGGGGGCCTGGGCACAGATACGCAGTATTTT	CASSRTGGLGTDTQYF
.	TRBV11-2	few	TRBJ2-1	TGTGCCAGCAGCTCATACCGGGGAAAAGGGAATGAGCAGTTCTTC	CASSSYRGKGNEQFF
.	TRBV19	few	TRBJ1-1	TGTGCCAGTAGTATAGGTATGAACACTGAAGCTTTCTTT	CASSIGMNTEAFF
.	TRBV29-1	few	TRBJ2-4	TGCAGCGTTAGGAATTGGGGCGTTGGCAAAAACATTCAGTACTTC	CSVRNWGVGKNIQYF
.	TRBV4-3	many	TRBJ2-7	TGCGCCAGCAGTCGAAACCGGGCCGTACCCCACGAGCAGTACTTC	CASSRNRAVPHEQYF
TRBD1	TRBV10-3	many	TRBJ2-7	TGTGCCATCAGAACCGGGACAGGGTATTTGCGGGGAGACGAGCAGTACTTC	CAIRTGTGYLRGDEQYF
TRBD1	TRBV5-6	few	TRBJ1-2	TGTGCCAGCAGCAGTAGAACGAGGGACAGGGTGCGTGGCTACACCTTC	CASSSRTRDRVRGYTF
TRBD2	TRBV19	many	TRBJ2-1	TGTGCCAGTAGTATAGTAGGGACTAGCGGGAGTCTTAGGCCAAGCTCCTACAATGAGCAGTTCTTC	CASSIVGTSGSLRPSSYNEQFF
.	TRBV24-1	.	TRBJ1-1	TGTGCCACCAGTGAGAAACTCTGCCTGGACGCCCCGAACACTGAAGCTTTCTTT	CATSEKLCLDAPNTEAFF
.	TRBV28	many	TRBJ1-5	TGTGCCAGCAGTTTATTCGGTCAGCCCCAGCATTTT	CASSLFGQPQHF
TRBD2	TRBV20-1	many	TRBJ2-1	TGCAGTGCCCTCAGACTAGCGGGAGGGATCAGGAATGAGCAGTTCTTC	CSALRLAGGIRNEQFF
TRBD1	TRBV7-2	.	TRBJ2-7	TGTGCCAGCAGCTCTGACAGGGGGTTCTACGAGCAGTACTTC	CASSSDRGFYEQYF
TRBD2	TRBV12-3/TRBV12-4	many	TRBJ2-1	TGTGCCAGCAGTCCGCGGGGACTAGCGGGAGGCTCCTACAATGAGCAGTTCTTC	CASSPRGLAGGSYNEQFF
TRBD2	TRBV4-2	.	TRBJ2-3	TGTGCCAGCAGCCAACTGTCGGGGGGACGCACAGATACGCAGTATTTT	CASSQLSGGRTDTQYF
TRBD2	TRBV11-3	few	TRBJ2-1	TGTGCCAGCAGCTCGGGGGGTTCCTACAATGAGCAGTTCTTC	CASSSGGSYNEQFF
TRBD1	TRBV9	many	TRBJ1-2	TGTGCCAGCAGCGTAGCTTACAGGGGCGGCTATGGCTACACCTTC	CASSVAYRGGYGYTF
.	TRBV27	many	TRBJ2-3	TGTGCCAGCAGTTCCTCCCGCGACACAGATACGCAGTATTTT	CASSSSRDTDTQYF
TRBD1	TRBV6-5	many	TRBJ2-5	TGTGCCAGCAGTTACTGGACAGGGTACCAAGAGACCCAGTACTTC	CASSYWTGYQETQYF
.	TRBV5-1	few	TRBJ1-2	TGCGCCAGCAGCTTGGCCCCAGATCCTAACTATGGCTACACCTTC	CASSLAPDPNYGYTF
.	TRBV5-4	many	TRBJ1-1	TGTGCCAGCAGCCCAGGGACACCTAGTTTTCCTGAAGCTTTCTTT	CASSPGTPSFPEAFF
.	TRBV12-3/TRBV12-4	many	TRBJ1-2	TGTGCCAGCAGTCCAGGACCGTCAAACTATGGCTACACCTTC	CASSPGPSNYGYTF
.	TRBV7-8	many	TRBJ1-5	TGTGCCAGCAGCGCGGGAGGCTTGATAACAAGCAATCAGCCCCAGCATTTT	CASSAGGLITSNQPQHF
.	TRBV20-1	few	TRBJ2-5	TGCAGTTCGAGGGCTAGCGCCAGGGAGACCCAGTACTTC	CSSRASARETQYF
.	TRBV30	many	TRBJ1-1	TGTGCCTGGAGTGTACGATGGTGGACTGAAGCTTTCTTT	CAWSVRWWTEAFF
.	TRBV29-1	.	TRBJ2-2	TGCAGCGTTGAAGATATGGGTTCCGGCGGGGAGCTGTTTTTT	CSVEDMGSGGELFF
TRBD1	TRBV7-8	few	TRBJ2-5	TGTGCCAGCAGCTTAGCCGCCGAGGGGGCGAGGGAGACCCAGTACTTC	CASSLAAEGARETQYF
.	TRBV7-9	many	TRBJ2-7	TGTGCCAGCAGCTTCGGCGGGACCACGTCAGATTACGAGCAGTACTTC	CASSFGGTTSDYEQYF
TRBD1	TRBV20-1	once	TRBJ1-4	TGCAGTGCCCACAGGGGAGATGAAAAACTGTTTTTT	CSAHRGDEKLFF
.	TRBV27	.	TRBJ2-1	TGTGCCAGCAGTTATTTAGAGGGTGTGCCCCCGATCTCCTACAATGAGCAGTTCTTC	CASSYLEGVPPISYNEQFF
TRBD1	TRBV12-3/TRBV12-4	many	TRBJ1-3	TGTGCCAGCAGTCCCTGGGACAGGGGGGGAAACACCATATATTTT	CASSPWDRGGNTIYF
TRBD1	TRBV27	many	TRBJ1-2	TGTGCCAGCGCGCAGAGGACAGGGAGCGGTAACTATGGCTACACCTTC	CASAQRTGSGNYGYTF